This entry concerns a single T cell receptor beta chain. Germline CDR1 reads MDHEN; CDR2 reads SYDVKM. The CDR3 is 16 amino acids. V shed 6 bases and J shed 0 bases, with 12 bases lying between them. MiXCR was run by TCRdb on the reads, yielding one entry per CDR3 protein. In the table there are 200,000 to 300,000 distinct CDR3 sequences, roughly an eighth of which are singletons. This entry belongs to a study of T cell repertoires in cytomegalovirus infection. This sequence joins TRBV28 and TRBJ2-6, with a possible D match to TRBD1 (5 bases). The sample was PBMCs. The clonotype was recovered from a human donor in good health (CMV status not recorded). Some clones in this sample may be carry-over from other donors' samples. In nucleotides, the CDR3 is TGTGCCAGCAGCAGGGCCCCCCTCTCTGGGGCCAACGTCCTGACTTTC. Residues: CASSRAPLSGANVLTF.